The clone carrying this TCR beta chain was detected many times. The entry originates in a study of T-cell reconstitution after alpha-beta-depleted transplantation in children. The CDR3 sequence is 13 residues long. The V end was cut by 7 bases, the J end by 3 bases, with 14 bases between. Germline V gives CDR1 DFQATT, CDR2 SNEGSKA (reference sequence). A library of TCRbeta sequences, prepared with unique molecular identifiers, was generated. Each CDR3 protein gets one entry after TCRdb re-called the PCR reads with MiXCR. The sample includes about 640,000 distinct CDR3 sequences, 16% of them seen just once.

This sequence originates from a human donor who donated a stem cell graft to a child with acute myeloid leukemia. The sequencing used PBMCs from the stem cell graft donor, collected from the stem cell graft. The gene calls are TRBV20-1 and TRBJ2-3; unclear D gene. The CDR3, as DNA: TGCAGTGGCTCATCGGGTGGGACAGATACGCAGTATTTT. Translation: CSGSSGGTDTQYF.